This T cell receptor (beta chain) was identified in a study of blood T cell repertoires in COVID-19. Study information: Sites in the United States, Italy and Spain provided acute and convalescent COVID-19 samples. Nucleic acid was either cDNA or gDNA, and it came from T cells, B-cell-depleted T cells, or PBMCs.

Enrolled during active infection, Seattle patients were then followed longitudinally. Germline assignment: CDR1 SGHVS and CDR2 FQNEAQ. Trimming cost V 5 bases and J 7 bases; bases outside gene matches: 7. The CDR3 is 13 residues long. Sequencing used immunoSEQ multiplex PCR; TCRdb keeps in-frame clones, though not all of them. Here the sample spans almost 350,000 clones, approximately 89% being singletons. This rearrangement joins TRBV7-8 to TRBJ2-7; 8 nucleotides match TRBD2. This receptor was obtained from a woman aged 55-69 years with COVID-19, enrolled during active disease. The material sequenced was peripheral blood. The CDR3 reads CASSRTSPKEQYF. The CDR3 DNA follows: TGTGCCAGCAGCCGGACTAGCCCCAAAGAGCAGTACTTC.